These 8 T cell receptor beta chains share one sample of origin, sequenced in a study of blood T cell repertoires in COVID-19. Profiled with immunoSEQ multiplex PCR; TCRdb holds only in-frame clones, not every one. Among about 180,000 clones listed, roughly 86% were seen once. Sequenced material: PBMCs or T cells enriched from blood (not recorded which). The receptor set was obtained from a woman aged 25 to 39 who had recovered from COVID-19.

The rearrangement links TRBV7-9 to TRBJ2-3; no firm D call. Germline values: CDR1 SEHNR, CDR2 FQNEAQ (reference sequence). Trimming cost V 8 bases and J 4 bases, with 10 bases left between them. The CDR3 is 12 residues long. The DNA for the CDR3 is TGTGCCAGCTCGGCTCGGGCAGATACGCAGTATTTT. As protein: CASSARADTQYF.

V is TRBV5-8 and J is TRBJ2-1, with TRBD2 identical over 9 bases. The CDR3 is 17 residues long. Germline V CDR1 and CDR2: SGHTS, YDEGEE. The V gene end was trimmed by 3 bases and the J gene end by 8 bases; junction bases not matched to a gene: 15. The CDR3 DNA is TGTGCCAGCAGCTCCGCCCGGGATAGCGGGAGTATCCATGAGCAGTTCTTC. Encoded protein: CASSSARDSGSIHEQFF.

This rearrangement joins TRBV4-1 to TRBJ1-2; 8 positions agree with TRBD1. This CDR3 comprises 13 residues. Losses at the gene ends were 4 bases for V and 6 bases for J; bases not matched to a gene: 4. Germline CDR1 is MGHRA and CDR2 is YSYEKL. The CDR3 DNA reads as TGCGCCAGCAGCCGAACGGGACAGGATGGCTACACCTTC. Translating it yields CASSRTGQDGYTF.

The genes are TRBV28 and TRBJ2-1; 15 bases map to TRBD2. V lost 2 bases and J lost 9; bases outside the gene matches: 5. Per germline, CDR1 MDHEN and CDR2 SYDVKM. This CDR3 spans 16 amino acids. Here the CDR3 reads CASSLRTSGRASEQFF. The CDR3 coding sequence is TGTGCCAGCAGTTTAAGGACTAGCGGGAGGGCCAGTGAGCAGTTCTTC.

V and J are TRBV5-1 and TRBJ1-1; D possibly corresponds to TRBD1 (6 bases). Germline V gene data show CDR1 as SGHRS and CDR2 as YFSETQ. This CDR3 spans 16 amino acids. V lost 1 base, J lost 6 bases, and 19 bases lay in between. For the CDR3, the DNA is TGCGCCAGCAGCTTGCGGGATCTCAGGGGCCGGCCTGAAGCTTTCTTT. It codes for CASSLRDLRGRPEAFF.

The chain couples TRBV15 to TRBJ2-3; D unclear. V was shortened by 5 bases and J by 1 base, with 10 bases between the two germline ends. The CDR3 is made up of 14 amino acids. Per the germline V gene, CDR1 is LNHNV and CDR2 is YYDKDF (reference sequence). The CDR3 DNA is TGTGCCACCAGCGCGATTTTTCGCACAGATACGCAGTATTTT. Amino acids: CATSAIFRTDTQYF. Filled out from reference TRBV15 and TRBJ2-3, the complete variable domain reads DAMVIQNPRYQVTQFGKPVTLSCSQTLNHNVMYWYQQKSSQAPKLLFHYYDKDFNNEADTPDNFQSRRPNTSFCFLDIRSPGLGDTAMYLCATSAIFRTDTQYFGPGTRLTVL.

This rearrangement joins TRBV7-8 to TRBJ2-1; 12 nucleotides match TRBD2. This CDR3 comprises 17 residues. Trimming removed 2 bases from V and 7 bases from J; junction bases left unmatched: 9. Looked up from germline, CDR1 is SGHVS and CDR2 is FQNEAQ. The CDR3 DNA follows: TGTGCCAGCAGCTTACCCCAACTAGCGGGAGGAGGGAATGAGCAGTTCTTC. Its translation is CASSLPQLAGGGNEQFF.

V usage is TRBV2 and J usage is TRBJ1-6, with 7 bases identical to TRBD1. This CDR3 has 19 amino acids. Germline CDR1 SNHLY, CDR2 FYNNEI. The V and J ends lost 4 bases and 2 bases, in that order; junction bases with no gene match: 14. The CDR3 here is CASSGAILQGSPYNSPLHF. The CDR3 nucleotides read TGTGCCAGCAGTGGAGCTATATTACAGGGGAGCCCCTATAATTCACCCCTCCACTTT.